The 7 T cell receptor beta chains presented below share a single source sample, sequenced in a study of radiotherapy plus CTLA-4 blockade in lung cancer. Data came from immunoSEQ multiplex PCR; TCRdb stores just in-frame clones and leaves some out. The sample has 53,000 or so clones, 70% to 90% seen once. The sequenced sample was peripheral blood, obtained from a patient treated with radiotherapy plus ipilimumab. All receptors derive from a human donor with non-small cell lung cancer that progressed on radiotherapy plus ipilimumab. Some clones in this sample may be carry-over from other donors' samples.

This clone was recorded only once. The J gene is TRBJ2-7, the V gene TRBV30; D is possibly TRBD1 (6 bases). V gave up 0 bases and J gave up 1 base, with 7 bases separating them. The germline V gene has CDR1 GTSNPN and CDR2 SVGIG (reference sequence). The CDR3 length is 13 residues. The CDR3 spells CAWSVGQSYEQYF. The CDR3 nucleotides are TGTGCCTGGAGTGTAGGACAGTCCTACGAGCAGTACTTC.

The chain employs TRBV11-2 and TRBJ2-7; 12 nucleotides match TRBD2. Germline CDR1 SGHAT, CDR2 FQNNGV. V shed 0 bases and J 3 bases; nucleotides not matched to a gene: 3. This CDR3 is 16 amino acids long. CDR3 region: CASSLEGTSGFYEQYF. The CDR3 DNA reads TGTGCCAGCAGCTTAGAGGGGACTAGCGGGTTCTACGAGCAGTACTTC. Variable domain in full (rest from reference TRBV11-2 and TRBJ2-7): EAGVAQSPRYKIIEKRQSVAFWCNPISGHATLYWYQQILGQGPKLLIQFQNNGVVDDSQLPKDRFSAERLKGVDSTLKIQPAKLEDSAVYLCASSLEGTSGFYEQYFGPGTRLTVT.

The chain couples TRBV7-2 to TRBJ1-2, with 9 bases lining up with TRBD1. Germline V lookup: CDR1 SGHTA, CDR2 FQGNSA. The CDR3 runs to 15 residues. V trimming: 2 bases; J trimming: 5 bases; junction bases outside the gene matches: 6. The CDR3 DNA is TGTGCCAGCAGCTTAATACAGGGGGCGAATTATGGCTACACCTTC. Translating gives CASSLIQGANYGYTF.

This sequence joins TRBV29-1 and TRBJ2-1; TRBD2 is a possible D gene (6 bases). The CDR3 runs to 12 residues. V lost 7 bases and J 7 bases, leaving 14 bases between the germline ends. Germline lookup yields CDR1 SQVTM and CDR2 ANQGSEA. The CDR3 DNA reads as TGCAGCGGTTTAGGGACTGCGAATGAGCAGTTCTTC. Its protein is CSGLGTANEQFF.

The chain joins TRBV5-1 to TRBJ2-7; TRBD1 is a possible D gene (5 bases). Germline V gene sequence: CDR1 SGHRS, CDR2 YFSETQ. Trimming cost V 3 bases and J 3 bases, with 7 bases left between them. This CDR3 spans 12 amino acids. The CDR3: CASSSQGYEQYF. The CDR3 nucleotides read TGCGCCAGCAGCTCCCAGGGCTACGAGCAGTACTTC.

This chain uses TRBV7-8 with TRBJ2-5; TRBD1 matches at 10 bases. TRBJ2-7 matches the DNA end more closely, so the J call is doubtful. Looked up from germline, CDR1 is SGHVS and CDR2 is FQNEAQ. The CDR3 loop spans 19 amino acids. CDR3 protein: CASSLTRALGQGFSYEQYF. The CDR3 bases are TGTGCCAGCAGCTTAACAAGGGCCCTGGGACAGGGGTTTTCCTACGAGCAGTACTTC.

This clone was seen just once. The chain recombines TRBV6-5 with TRBJ2-1, with D perhaps matching TRBD1 (6 bases). The CDR3 runs 15 residues. The germline gives CDR1 MNHEY, CDR2 SVGAGI. Trimming left V 4 bases short and J 3 bases short, with 13 bases between. CDR3 sequence reads: CASSSPGTFYNEQFF. CDR3 coding DNA: TGTGCCAGCAGTTCACCCGGGACATTCTACAATGAGCAGTTCTTC.